This T cell receptor beta chain is from a study of patients and donors after allogeneic stem cell transplantation. Germline assignment: CDR1 ENHRY and CDR2 SYGVKD. This CDR3 has 17 residues. The V and J ends lost 4 bases and 0 bases respectively, with 13 bases between them. One entry per CDR3 protein results from TCRdb running MiXCR on the RT-PCR reads. The data contain about 150,000 distinct CDR3 sequences, 24% of them singletons. V and J are TRBV10-3 and TRBJ2-6, with D perhaps TRBD1 (5 bases). Input material: blood, either unsorted or a sorted T cell fraction (not recorded which). The source is a human donor who was either an allogeneic HSCT recipient or a stem cell or donor lymphocyte infusion donor (not recorded which). It is not recorded whose cells these are; they may come from a transplant donor. CDR3 bases: TGTGCCATCAGTGGGGGCAGGGTGGCCTCTGGGGCCAACGTCCTGACTTTC. Amino acids: CAISGGRVASGANVLTF.